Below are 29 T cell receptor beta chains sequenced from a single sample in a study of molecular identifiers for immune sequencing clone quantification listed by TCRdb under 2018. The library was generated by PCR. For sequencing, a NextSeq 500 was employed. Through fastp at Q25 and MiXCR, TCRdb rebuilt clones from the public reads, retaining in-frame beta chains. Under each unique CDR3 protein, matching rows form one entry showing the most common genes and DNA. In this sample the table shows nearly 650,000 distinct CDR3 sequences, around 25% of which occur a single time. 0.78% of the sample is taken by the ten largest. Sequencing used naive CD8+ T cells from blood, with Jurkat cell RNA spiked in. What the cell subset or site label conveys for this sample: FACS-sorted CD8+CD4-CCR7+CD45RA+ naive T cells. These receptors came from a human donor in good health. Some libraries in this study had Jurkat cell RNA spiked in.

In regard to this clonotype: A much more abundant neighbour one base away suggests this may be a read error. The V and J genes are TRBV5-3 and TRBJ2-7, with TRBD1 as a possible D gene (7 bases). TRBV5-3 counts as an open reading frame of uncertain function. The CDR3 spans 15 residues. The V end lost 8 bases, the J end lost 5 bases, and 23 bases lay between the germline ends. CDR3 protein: CASSRGAASANEQYF. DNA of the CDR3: TGTGCCAGCAGCAGGGGGGCGGCGTCGGCGAACGAGCAGTACTTC.

The CDR3 spells CASSLFAQGRTEAFF. Written as DNA, the CDR3 is TGTGCCAGCAGCTTATTTGCCCAGGGGCGAACTGAAGCTTTCTTT. The genes are TRBV13 and TRBJ1-1; weak D call: TRBD1 (6 bases). CDR3 length: 15 residues. CDR1 is PRHDT and CDR2 is FYEKMQ in the germline V gene (reference sequence). The V gene lost 2 bases and the J gene lost 5 bases, with 15 bases spanning the gap.

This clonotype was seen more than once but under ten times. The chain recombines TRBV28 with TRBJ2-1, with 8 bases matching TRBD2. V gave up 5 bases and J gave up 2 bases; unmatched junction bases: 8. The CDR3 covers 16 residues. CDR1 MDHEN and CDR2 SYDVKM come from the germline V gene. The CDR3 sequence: CASSPGTRMTYNEQFF. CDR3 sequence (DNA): TGTGCCAGCAGTCCCGGGACTAGAATGACCTACAATGAGCAGTTCTTC.

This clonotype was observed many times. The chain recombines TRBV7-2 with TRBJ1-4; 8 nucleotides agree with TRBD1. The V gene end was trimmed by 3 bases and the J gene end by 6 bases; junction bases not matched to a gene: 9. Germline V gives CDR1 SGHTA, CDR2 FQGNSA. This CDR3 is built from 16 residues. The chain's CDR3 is CASSFSGGLGDEKLFF. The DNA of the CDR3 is TGTGCCAGCAGCTTTTCAGGGGGCTTAGGGGATGAAAAACTGTTTTTT.

The CDR3 DNA is TGTGCCTACGCAGAGCCTGGGGCCAACGTCCTGACTTTC. This gives the protein CAYAEPGANVLTF. This chain links TRBV30 with TRBJ2-6; D unresolved. The CDR3 loop spans 13 amino acids. Between the trimmed V and J ends, which lost 7 bases and 2 bases, there was a span of 9 bases. Germline assignment: CDR1 GTSNPN and CDR2 SVGIG (reference sequence).

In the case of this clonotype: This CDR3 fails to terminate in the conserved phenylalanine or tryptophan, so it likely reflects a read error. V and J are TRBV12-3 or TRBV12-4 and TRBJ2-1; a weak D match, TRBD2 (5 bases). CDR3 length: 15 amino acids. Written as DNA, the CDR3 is TGTGCGAGCGGCCATCCCGGGGAAAGACGCAATGAGCAGTTCTTA. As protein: CASGHPGERRNEQFL.

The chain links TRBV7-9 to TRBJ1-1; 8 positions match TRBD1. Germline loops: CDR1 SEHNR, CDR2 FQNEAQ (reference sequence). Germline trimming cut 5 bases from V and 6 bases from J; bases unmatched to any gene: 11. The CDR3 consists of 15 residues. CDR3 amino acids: CASSLYGQGEAEAFF. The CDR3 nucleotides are TGTGCCAGCAGCCTCTATGGACAGGGAGAGGCTGAAGCTTTCTTT.

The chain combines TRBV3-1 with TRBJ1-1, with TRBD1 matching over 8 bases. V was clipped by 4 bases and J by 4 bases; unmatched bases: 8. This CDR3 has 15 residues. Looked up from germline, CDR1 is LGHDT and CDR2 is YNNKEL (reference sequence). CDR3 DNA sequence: TGTGCCAGCAGCCCGAAGGACAGGGTGACCACTGAAGCTTTCTTT. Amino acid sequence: CASSPKDRVTTEAFF. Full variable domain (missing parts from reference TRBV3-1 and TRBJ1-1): DTAVSQTPKYLVTQMGNDKSIKCEQNLGHDTMYWYKQDSKKFLKIMFSYNNKELIINETVPNRFSPKSPDKAHLNLHINSLELGDSAVYFCASSPKDRVTTEAFFGQGTRLTVV.

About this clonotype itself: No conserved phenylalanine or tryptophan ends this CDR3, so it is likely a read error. CDR3: CASSIGSSSYEQYS. CDR3 DNA sequence: TGTGCCAGTAGTATTGGTAGCAGCTCCTACGAGCAGTACTCC. V and J are TRBV19 and TRBJ2-7; no definite D call. The V end lost 3 bases, the J end lost 0 bases, and 9 bases lay between the germline ends. CDR1 and CDR2 (germline): LNHDA, SQIVND (reference sequence). The CDR3 runs to 14 residues.

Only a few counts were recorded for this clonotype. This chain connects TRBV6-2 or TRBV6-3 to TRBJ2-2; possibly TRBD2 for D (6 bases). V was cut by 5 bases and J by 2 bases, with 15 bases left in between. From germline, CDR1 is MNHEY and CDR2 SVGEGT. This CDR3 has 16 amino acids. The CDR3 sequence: CASSDERDFNTGELFF. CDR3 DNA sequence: TGTGCCAGCAGTGACGAGAGGGACTTTAACACCGGGGAGCTGTTTTTT.

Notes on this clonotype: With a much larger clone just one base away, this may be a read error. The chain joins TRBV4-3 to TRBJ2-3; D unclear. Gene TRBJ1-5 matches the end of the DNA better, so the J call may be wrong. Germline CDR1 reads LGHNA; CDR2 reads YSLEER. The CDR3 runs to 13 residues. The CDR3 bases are TGCGCCAGCAGCCAAATAACCACAGATACGCAGCATTTT. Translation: CASSQITTDTQHF.

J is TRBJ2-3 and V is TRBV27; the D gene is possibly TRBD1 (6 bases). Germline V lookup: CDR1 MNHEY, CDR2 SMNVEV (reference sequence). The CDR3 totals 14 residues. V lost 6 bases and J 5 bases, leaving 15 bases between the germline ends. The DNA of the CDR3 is TGTGCCAGCAGCGTACTTAACAGGGTAGATACGCAGTATTTT. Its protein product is CASSVLNRVDTQYF.

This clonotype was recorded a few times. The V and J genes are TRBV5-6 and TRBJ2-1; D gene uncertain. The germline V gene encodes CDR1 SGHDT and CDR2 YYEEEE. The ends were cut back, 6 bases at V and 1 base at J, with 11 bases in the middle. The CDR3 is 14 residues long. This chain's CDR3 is CASTRATSYNEQFF. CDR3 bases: TGTGCCAGCACCCGTGCGACTTCCTACAATGAGCAGTTCTTC.

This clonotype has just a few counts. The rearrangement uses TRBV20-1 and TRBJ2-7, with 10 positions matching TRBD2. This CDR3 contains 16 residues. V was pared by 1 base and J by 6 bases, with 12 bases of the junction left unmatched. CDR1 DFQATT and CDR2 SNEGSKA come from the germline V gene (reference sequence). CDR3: CSARVLAGTFVAEQYF. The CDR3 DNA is TGCAGTGCTAGAGTACTAGCGGGAACCTTTGTAGCCGAGCAGTACTTC.

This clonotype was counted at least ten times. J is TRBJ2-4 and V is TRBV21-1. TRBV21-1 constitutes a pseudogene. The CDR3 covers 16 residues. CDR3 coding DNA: TGTGCCAGCAGCCTACATCAAAAGATAGCCAAAAACATTCAGTACTTC. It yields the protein CASSLHQKIAKNIQYF.

CDR3 DNA: TGTGCCAGCAGCCAAGGGATAGGTATGAATCAGCCCCAGCATTTT. It translates to CASSQGIGMNQPQHF. The chain combines TRBV3-1 with TRBJ1-5; no definite D call. Looked up from germline, CDR1 is LGHDT and CDR2 is YNNKEL (reference sequence). V lost 1 base and J lost 4, with 11 bases in between. The CDR3 is 15 amino acids.

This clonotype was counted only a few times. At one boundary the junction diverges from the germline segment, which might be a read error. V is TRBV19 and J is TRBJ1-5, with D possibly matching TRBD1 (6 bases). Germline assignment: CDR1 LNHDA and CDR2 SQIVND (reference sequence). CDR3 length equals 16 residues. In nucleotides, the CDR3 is TGTGCCAGTAGTATCGGGGGCAGCTATAGCAGTCAGCCCCAGCATTTT. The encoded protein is CASSIGGSYSSQPQHF.

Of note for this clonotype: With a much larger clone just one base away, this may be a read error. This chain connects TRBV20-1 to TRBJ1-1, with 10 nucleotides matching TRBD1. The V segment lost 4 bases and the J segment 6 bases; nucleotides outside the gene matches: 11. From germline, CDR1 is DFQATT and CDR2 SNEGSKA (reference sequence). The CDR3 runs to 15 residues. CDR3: CSANKSGTGAAEAFF. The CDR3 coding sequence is TGCAGTGCTAACAAAAGCGGGACAGGGGCCGCTGAAGCTTTCTTT.

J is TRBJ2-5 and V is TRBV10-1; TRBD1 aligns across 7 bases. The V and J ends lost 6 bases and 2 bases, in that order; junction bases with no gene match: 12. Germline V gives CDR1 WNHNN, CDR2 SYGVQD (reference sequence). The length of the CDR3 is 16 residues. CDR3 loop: CASRLTPRTGQETQYF. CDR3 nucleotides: TGCGCCAGCAGACTAACCCCGCGGACAGGACAAGAGACCCAGTACTTC.

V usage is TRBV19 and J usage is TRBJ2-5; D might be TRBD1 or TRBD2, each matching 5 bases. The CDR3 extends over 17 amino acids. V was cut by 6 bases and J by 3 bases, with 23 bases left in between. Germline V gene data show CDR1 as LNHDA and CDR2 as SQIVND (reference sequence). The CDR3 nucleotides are TGTGCCAGTAGCCCCTTCTCGGGACCTCCCAATGAAGAGACCCAGTACTTC. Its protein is CASSPFSGPPNEETQYF.

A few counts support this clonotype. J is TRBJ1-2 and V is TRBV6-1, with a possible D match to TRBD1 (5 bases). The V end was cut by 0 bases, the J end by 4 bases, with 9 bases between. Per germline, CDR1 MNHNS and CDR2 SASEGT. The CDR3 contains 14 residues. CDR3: CASSEARGAYGYTF. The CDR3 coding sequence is TGTGCCAGCAGTGAAGCGCGAGGGGCCTATGGCTACACCTTC.

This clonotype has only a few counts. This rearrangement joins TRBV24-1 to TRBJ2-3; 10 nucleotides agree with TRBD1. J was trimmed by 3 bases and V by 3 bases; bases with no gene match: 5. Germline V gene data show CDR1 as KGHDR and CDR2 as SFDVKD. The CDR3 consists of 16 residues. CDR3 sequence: CATSDPPGQGTDTQYF. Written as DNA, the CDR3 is TGTGCCACCAGTGATCCACCGGGACAGGGGACAGATACGCAGTATTTT.

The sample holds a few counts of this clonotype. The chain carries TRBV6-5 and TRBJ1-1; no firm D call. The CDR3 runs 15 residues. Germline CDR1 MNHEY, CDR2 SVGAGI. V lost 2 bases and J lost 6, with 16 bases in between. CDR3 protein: CASSYDGPAPSEAFF. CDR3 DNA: TGTGCCAGCAGTTACGACGGGCCTGCTCCCTCTGAAGCTTTCTTT.

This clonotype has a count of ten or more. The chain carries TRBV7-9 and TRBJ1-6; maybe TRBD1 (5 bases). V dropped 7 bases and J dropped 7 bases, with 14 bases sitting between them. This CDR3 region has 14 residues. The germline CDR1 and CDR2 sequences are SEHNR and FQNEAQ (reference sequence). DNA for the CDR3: TGTGCCAGCACCTTTCCACCAGGGAATTCACCCCTCCACTTT. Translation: CASTFPPGNSPLHF.

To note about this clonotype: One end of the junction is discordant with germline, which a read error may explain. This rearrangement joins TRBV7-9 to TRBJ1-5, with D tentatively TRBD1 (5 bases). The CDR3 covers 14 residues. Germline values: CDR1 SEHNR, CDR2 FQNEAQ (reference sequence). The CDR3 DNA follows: TGTGCCAGCAACGGGGCCTATAGCGATCAGCCCCAGCATTTT. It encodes CASNGAYSDQPQHF.

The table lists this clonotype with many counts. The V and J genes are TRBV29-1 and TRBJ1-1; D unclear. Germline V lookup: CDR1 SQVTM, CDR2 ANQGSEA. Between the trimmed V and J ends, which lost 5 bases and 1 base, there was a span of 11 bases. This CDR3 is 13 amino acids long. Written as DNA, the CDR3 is TGCAGCGTTCTGGATCTTTCGAACACTGAAGCTTTCTTT. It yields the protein CSVLDLSNTEAFF.

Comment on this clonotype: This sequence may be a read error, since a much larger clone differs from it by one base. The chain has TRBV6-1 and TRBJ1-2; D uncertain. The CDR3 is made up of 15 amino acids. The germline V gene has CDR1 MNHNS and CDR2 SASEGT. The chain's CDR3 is CASSEFTSDNFGYTF. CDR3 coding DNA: TGTGCCAGCAGTGAATTTACATCGGATAACTTTGGCTACACCTTC.

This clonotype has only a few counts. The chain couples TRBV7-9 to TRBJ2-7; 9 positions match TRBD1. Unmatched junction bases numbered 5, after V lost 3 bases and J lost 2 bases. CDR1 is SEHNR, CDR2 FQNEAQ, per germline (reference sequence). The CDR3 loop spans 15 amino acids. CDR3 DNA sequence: TGTGCCAGCAGCTTCGACAGGGGGTTTACCTACGAGCAGTACTTC. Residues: CASSFDRGFTYEQYF.

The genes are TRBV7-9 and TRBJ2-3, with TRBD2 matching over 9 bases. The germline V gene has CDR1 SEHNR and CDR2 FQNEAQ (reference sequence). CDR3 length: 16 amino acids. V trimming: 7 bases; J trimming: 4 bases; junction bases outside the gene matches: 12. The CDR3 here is CASTQDGGRDPDTQYF. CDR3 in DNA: TGTGCCAGCACCCAGGACGGCGGGAGGGACCCAGATACGCAGTATTTT.